What follows are 8 T cell receptor beta chains derived from one specimen sequenced in a study of blood T cell repertoires in COVID-19. Some clones are missing from TCRdb's copy, which holds only in-frame ones; the method was immunoSEQ multiplex PCR. Of roughly 300,000 clones listed, roughly nine tenths are singletons. The sequenced material came from peripheral blood. The receptors were gathered from a woman aged 25 to 45 with COVID-19, enrolled during active disease.

The chain joins TRBV5-6 to TRBJ1-6; D is unresolved. The germline V gene has CDR1 SGHDT and CDR2 YYEEEE. Trimming took 0 bases from V and 9 from J, leaving 13 bases between them. CDR3 length: 15 amino acids. This chain's CDR3 is CASSLGRTIGSPLHF. CDR3 DNA: TGTGCCAGCAGCTTGGGACGGACTATAGGTTCACCCCTCCACTTT.

This sequence joins TRBV3-1 (or the pseudogene TRBV3-2) and TRBJ2-2; 7 bases are shared with TRBD2. Germline assignment: CDR1 LGHDT and CDR2 YNNKEL (reference sequence). Germline trimming cut 4 bases from V and 3 bases from J; bases unmatched to any gene: 11. This CDR3 region has 17 residues. The CDR3 protein is CASSLALGREYTGELFF. DNA of the CDR3: TGTGCCAGCAGCCTGGCCCTGGGGCGGGAGTACACCGGGGAGCTGTTTTTT.

Only a few counts were recorded for this clone. The V and J genes are TRBV10-3 and TRBJ2-3, with no clear D. Germline V gene lookup returns CDR1 ENHRY and CDR2 SYGVKD. The CDR3 contains 13 residues. The germline V and J ends were trimmed by 8 bases and 0 bases, with 9 bases remaining between them. This CDR3 is CAIHTESTDTQYF. For the CDR3, the DNA is TGTGCCATCCACACGGAGAGCACAGATACGCAGTATTTT.

The rearrangement joins TRBV29-1 to TRBJ1-1, with TRBD1 matching over 7 bases. V shed 5 bases and J 3 bases; nucleotides not matched to a gene: 9. Germline V lookup: CDR1 SQVTM, CDR2 ANQGSEA. This CDR3 spans 14 amino acids. CDR3 in DNA: TGCAGCGTTCGTCGACAGGGAGGCGACACTGAAGCTTTCTTT. This translates into CSVRRQGGDTEAFF.

V is TRBV10-3 and J is TRBJ1-5, with 7 bases that match TRBD1. CDR3 length: 16 amino acids. V was pared by 3 bases and J by 5 bases, with 10 bases of the junction left unmatched. Per the germline V gene, CDR1 is ENHRY and CDR2 is SYGVKD. This CDR3 reads CAISEDRTGGDQPQHF. The CDR3 coding sequence is TGTGCCATCAGTGAAGACAGGACAGGAGGGGATCAGCCCCAGCATTTT.

The chain employs TRBV29-1 and TRBJ2-1; TRBD2 matches at 8 bases. The CDR3 has 14 amino acids. Germline V gene lookup returns CDR1 SQVTM and CDR2 ANQGSEA. After removal of 3 bases from V and 6 bases from J, the junction contained 7 bases not matched to a gene. Here the CDR3 DNA reads TGCAGCGTTGAGGGAGCGGGAGCCGGCAATGAGCAGTTCTTC. Translation: CSVEGAGAGNEQFF.

The chain employs TRBV11-2 and TRBJ1-1; TRBD1 matches at 9 bases. CDR3 length: 16 residues. Unmatched junction bases numbered 11, after V lost 5 bases and J lost 4 bases. Germline CDR1 SGHAT, CDR2 FQNNGV. Here the CDR3 DNA reads TGTGCCAGCAGCATACACGGGACAGGGTTAGGCACTGAAGCTTTCTTT. Protein product: CASSIHGTGLGTEAFF.

In nucleotides, the CDR3 is TGTGCCAGTAGTATTCCCGGGAGCCTTAATGAGCAGTTCTTC. Residues: CASSIPGSLNEQFF. The chain has TRBV19 and TRBJ2-1; tentatively, D is TRBD2 (6 bases). The CDR3 extends over 14 amino acids. Germline CDR1 is LNHDA and CDR2 is SQIVND (reference sequence). V was trimmed by 3 bases and J by 7 bases, leaving 13 bases between them.